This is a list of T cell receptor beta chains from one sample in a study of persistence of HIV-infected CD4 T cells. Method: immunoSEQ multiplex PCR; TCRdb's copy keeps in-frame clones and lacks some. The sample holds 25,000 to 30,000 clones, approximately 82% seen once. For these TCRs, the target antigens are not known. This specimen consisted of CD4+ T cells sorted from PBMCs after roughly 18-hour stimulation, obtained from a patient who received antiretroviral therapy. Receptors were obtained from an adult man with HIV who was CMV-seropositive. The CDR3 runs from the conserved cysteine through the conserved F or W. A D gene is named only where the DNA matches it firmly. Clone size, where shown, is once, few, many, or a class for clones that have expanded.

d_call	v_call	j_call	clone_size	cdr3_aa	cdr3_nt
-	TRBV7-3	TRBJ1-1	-	CASSLTGTKNTEAFF	TGTGCCAGCAGCCTCACCGGGACGAAGAACACTGAAGCTTTCTTT
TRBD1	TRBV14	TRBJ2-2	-	CASSQEPGQGQSNTGELFF	TGTGCCAGCAGCCAGGAACCGGGACAGGGACAGTCGAACACCGGGGAGCTGTTTTTT
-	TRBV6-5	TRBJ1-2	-	CASSYSLTALDYGYTF	TGTGCCAGCAGTTACTCCTTGACCGCACTGGACTATGGCTACACCTTC
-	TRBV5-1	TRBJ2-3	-	CASSPEGGTQYF	TGCGCCAGCAGCCCGGAGGGGGGTACGCAGTATTTT
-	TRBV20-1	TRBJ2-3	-	CSAAYEDGQYF	TGCAGTGCTGCCTATGAGGACGGGCAGTATTTT
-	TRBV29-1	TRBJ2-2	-	CSVRFSGLSSSGELFF	TGCAGCGTTCGATTTTCGGGGCTCAGCTCCTCCGGGGAGCTGTTTTTT
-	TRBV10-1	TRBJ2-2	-	CASSEGTANTGELFF	TGCGCCAGCAGTGAGGGGACCGCGAACACCGGGGAGCTGTTTTTT
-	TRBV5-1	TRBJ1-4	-	CASSSGRHEKLFF	TGCGCCAGCAGCTCAGGACGGCATGAAAAACTGTTTTTT
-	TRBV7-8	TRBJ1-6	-	CASSLEGRVGNSPLHF	TGTGCCAGCAGCTTAGAAGGGCGGGTAGGGAATTCACCCCTCCACTTT
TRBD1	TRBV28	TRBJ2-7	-	CASNKRGTAHYEQYF	TGTGCCAGCAACAAAAGGGGGACAGCCCACTACGAGCAGTACTTC
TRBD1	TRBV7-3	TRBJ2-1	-	CASSLIQGAGSEQFF	TGTGCCAGCAGCTTAATACAGGGGGCTGGTTCTGAGCAGTTCTTC
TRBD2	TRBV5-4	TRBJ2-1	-	CASSPRLAFNEQFF	TGTGCCAGCAGCCCACGACTAGCGTTCAATGAGCAGTTCTTC
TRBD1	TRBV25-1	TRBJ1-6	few	CASSARTGQNSPLHF	TGTGCCAGCAGTGCCCGGACAGGACAAAATTCACCCCTCCACTTT
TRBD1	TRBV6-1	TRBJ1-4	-	CASSHRQGEKLFF	TGTGCCAGCAGTCACCGACAGGGAGAAAAACTGTTTTTT
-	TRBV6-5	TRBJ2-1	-	CASSYHREWEQFF	TGTGCCAGCAGTTACCACAGGGAGTGGGAGCAGTTCTTC
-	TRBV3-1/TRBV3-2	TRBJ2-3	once	CASRDGTDTQYF	TGTGCCAGCCGGGACGGCACAGATACGCAGTATTTT
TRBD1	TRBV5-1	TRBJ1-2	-	CASSQIGQGYGYTF	TGCGCCAGCAGTCAAATAGGACAGGGCTATGGCTACACCTTC
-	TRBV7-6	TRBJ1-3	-	CASSLEGQSGNTIYF	TGTGCCAGCAGCTTAGAAGGGCAATCTGGAAACACCATATATTTT
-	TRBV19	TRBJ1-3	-	CASSVYSGNTIYF	TGTGCCAGTAGTGTGTACTCTGGAAACACCATATATTTT
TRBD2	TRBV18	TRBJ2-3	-	CATHGAGGSADTQYF	TGTGCCACCCACGGAGCGGGGGGGTCCGCAGATACGCAGTATTTT
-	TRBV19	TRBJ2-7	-	CASSIDPNRGRYYEQYF	TGTGCCAGTAGTATAGATCCCAACCGGGGGAGATACTACGAGCAGTACTTC
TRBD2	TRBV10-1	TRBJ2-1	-	CASSVLAGGTYNEQFF	TGCGCCAGCAGTGTACTAGCGGGGGGGACCTACAATGAGCAGTTCTTC
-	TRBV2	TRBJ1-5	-	CASSGMGTNQPQHF	TGTGCCAGCAGTGGGATGGGAACCAATCAGCCCCAGCATTTT
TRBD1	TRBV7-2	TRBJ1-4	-	CASSLMQGAREKLFF	TGTGCCAGCAGCTTGATGCAGGGGGCTCGGGAAAAACTGTTTTTT
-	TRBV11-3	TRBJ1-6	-	CASSYRGENSPLHF	TGTGCCAGCAGCTATAGAGGGGAAAATTCACCCCTCCACTTT
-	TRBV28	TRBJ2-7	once	CASTYPGRYEQYF	TGTGCCAGCACCTACCCCGGACGGTACGAGCAGTACTTC
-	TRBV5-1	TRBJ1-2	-	CASSLEPGINYGYTF	TGCGCCAGCAGCTTGGAGCCGGGGATTAACTATGGCTACACCTTC
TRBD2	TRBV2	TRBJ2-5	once	CASSAPPGVGGGKETQYF	TGTGCCAGCAGCGCTCCCCCCGGGGTGGGCGGGGGGAAGGAGACCCAGTACTTC
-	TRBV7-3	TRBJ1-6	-	CASSLTSGDSPLHF	TGTGCCAGCAGCTTAACGTCTGGCGATTCACCCCTCCACTTT
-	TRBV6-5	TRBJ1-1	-	CASMEVREAFF	TGTGCCAGCATGGAGGTCAGGGAAGCTTTCTTT
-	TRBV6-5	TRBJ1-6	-	CAGDQGPNSPLHF	TGTGCCGGCGACCAGGGGCCGAATTCACCCCTCCACTTT